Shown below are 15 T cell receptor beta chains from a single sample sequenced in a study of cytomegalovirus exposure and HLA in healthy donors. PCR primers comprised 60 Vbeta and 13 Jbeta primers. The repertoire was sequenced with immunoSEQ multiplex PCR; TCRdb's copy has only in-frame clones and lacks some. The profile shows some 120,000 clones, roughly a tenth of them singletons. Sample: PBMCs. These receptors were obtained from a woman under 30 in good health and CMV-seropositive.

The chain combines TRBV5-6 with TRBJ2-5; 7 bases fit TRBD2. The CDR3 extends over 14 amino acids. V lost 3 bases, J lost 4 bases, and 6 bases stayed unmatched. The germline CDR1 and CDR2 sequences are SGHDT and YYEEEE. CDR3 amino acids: CASSSGTKAETQYF. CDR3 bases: TGTGCCAGCAGCTCCGGGACTAAGGCAGAGACCCAGTACTTC. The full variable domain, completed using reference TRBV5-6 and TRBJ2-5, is DAGVTQSPTHLIKTRGQQVTLRCSPKSGHDTVSWYQQALGQGPQFIFQYYEEEERQRGNFPDRFSGHQFPNYSSELNVNALLLGDSALYLCASSSGTKAETQYFGPGTRLLVL.

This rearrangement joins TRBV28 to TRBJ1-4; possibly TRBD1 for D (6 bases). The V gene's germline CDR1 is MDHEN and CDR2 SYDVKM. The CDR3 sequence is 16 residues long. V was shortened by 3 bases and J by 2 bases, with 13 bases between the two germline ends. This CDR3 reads CASSFRWGLTNEKLFF. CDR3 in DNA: TGTGCCAGCAGTTTTCGTTGGGGGCTGACTAATGAAAAACTGTTTTTT.

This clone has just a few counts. The CDR3 nucleotides are TGTGCCAGCGGACAGTTAAATTCACCCCTCCACTTT. Translation: CASGQLNSPLHF. The rearrangement links TRBV2 to TRBJ1-6, with D possibly matching TRBD1 (6 bases). Per germline, CDR1 SNHLY and CDR2 FYNNEI. V was trimmed by 8 bases and J by 7 bases, leaving 9 bases between them. This CDR3 has 12 amino acids.

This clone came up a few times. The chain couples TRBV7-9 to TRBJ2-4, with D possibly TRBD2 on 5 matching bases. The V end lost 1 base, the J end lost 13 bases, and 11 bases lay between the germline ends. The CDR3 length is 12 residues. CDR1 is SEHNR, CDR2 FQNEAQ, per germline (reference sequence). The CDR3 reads CASSLGGVGQYF. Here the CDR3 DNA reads TGTGCCAGCAGCTTAGGGGGAGTGGGCCAGTACTTC.

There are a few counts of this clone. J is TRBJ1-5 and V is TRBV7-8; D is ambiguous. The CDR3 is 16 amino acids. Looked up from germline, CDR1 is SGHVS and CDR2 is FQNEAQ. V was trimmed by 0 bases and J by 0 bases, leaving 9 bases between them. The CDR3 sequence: CASSLAPRYSNQPQHF. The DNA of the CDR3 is TGTGCCAGCAGCTTAGCGCCTAGGTATAGCAATCAGCCCCAGCATTTT.

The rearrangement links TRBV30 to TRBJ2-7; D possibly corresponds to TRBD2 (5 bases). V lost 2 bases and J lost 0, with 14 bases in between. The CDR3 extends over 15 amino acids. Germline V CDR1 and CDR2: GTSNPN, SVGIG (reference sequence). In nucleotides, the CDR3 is TGTGCCTGGAGTCGGGCTAGCCAAAGCTCCTACGAGCAGTACTTC. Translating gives CAWSRASQSSYEQYF.

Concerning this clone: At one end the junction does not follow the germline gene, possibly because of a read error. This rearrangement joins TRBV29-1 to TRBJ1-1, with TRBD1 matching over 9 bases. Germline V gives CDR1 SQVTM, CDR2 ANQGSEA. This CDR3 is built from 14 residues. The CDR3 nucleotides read TGCAGCGTTAAAGACACAGGGGGCAACACTGAAGCTTTCTTT. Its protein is CSVKDTGGNTEAFF.

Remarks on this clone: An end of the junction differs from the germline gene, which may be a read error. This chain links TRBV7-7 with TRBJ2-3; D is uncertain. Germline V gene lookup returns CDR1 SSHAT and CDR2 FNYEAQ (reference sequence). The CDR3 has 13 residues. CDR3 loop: CASSLAEEETQYF. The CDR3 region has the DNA TGTGCTAGCAGCTTAGCCGAAGAGGAGACGCAGTATTTT. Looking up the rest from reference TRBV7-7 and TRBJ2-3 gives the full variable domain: GAGVSQSPRYKVTKRGQDVTLRCDPISSHATLYWYQQALGQGPEFLTYFNYEAQPDKSGLPSDRFSAERPEGSISTLTIQRTEQRDSAMYRCASSLAEEETQYFGPGTRLTVL.

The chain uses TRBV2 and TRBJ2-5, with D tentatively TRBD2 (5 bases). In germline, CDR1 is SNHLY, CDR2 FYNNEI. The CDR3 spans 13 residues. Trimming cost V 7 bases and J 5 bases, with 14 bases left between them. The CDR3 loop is CASIRDLGETQYF. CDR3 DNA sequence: TGTGCCAGCATTCGGGATCTTGGGGAGACCCAGTACTTC.

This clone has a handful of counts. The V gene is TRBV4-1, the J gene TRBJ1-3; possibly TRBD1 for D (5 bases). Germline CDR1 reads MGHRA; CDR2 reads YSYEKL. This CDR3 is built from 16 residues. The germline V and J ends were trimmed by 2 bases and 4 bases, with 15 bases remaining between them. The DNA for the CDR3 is TGCGCCAGCAGCCAAAAGCAGTCGGGGGACGGAAACACCATATATTTT. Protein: CASSQKQSGDGNTIYF.

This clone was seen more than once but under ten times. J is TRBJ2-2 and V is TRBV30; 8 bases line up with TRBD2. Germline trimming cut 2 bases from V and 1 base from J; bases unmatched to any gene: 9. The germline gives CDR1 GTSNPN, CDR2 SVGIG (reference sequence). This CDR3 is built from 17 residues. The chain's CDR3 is CAWSPYSGLGNTGELFF. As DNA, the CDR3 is TGTGCCTGGAGTCCTTACTCGGGACTAGGGAACACCGGGGAGCTGTTTTTT.

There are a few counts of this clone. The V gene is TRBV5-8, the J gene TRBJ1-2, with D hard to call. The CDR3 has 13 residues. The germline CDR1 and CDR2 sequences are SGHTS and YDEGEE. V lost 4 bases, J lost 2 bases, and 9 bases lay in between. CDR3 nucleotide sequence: TGTGCCAGCAGCCCCAGTAAAAACTATGGCTACACCTTC. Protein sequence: CASSPSKNYGYTF.

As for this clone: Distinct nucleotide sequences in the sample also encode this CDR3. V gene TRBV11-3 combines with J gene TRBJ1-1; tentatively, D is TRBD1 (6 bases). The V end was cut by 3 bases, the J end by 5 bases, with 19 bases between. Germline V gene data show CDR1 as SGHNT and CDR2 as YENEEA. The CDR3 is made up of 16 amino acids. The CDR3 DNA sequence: TGTGCCAGCAGCTTGGGTCCACAGGGAAGGGTTACTGAAGCTTTCTTT. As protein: CASSLGPQGRVTEAFF. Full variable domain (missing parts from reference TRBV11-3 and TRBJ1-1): EAGVVQSPRYKIIEKKQPVAFWCNPISGHNTLYWYLQNLGQGPELLIRYENEEAVDDSQLPKDRFSAERLKGVDSTLKIQPAELGDSAVYLCASSLGPQGRVTEAFFGQGTRLTVV.

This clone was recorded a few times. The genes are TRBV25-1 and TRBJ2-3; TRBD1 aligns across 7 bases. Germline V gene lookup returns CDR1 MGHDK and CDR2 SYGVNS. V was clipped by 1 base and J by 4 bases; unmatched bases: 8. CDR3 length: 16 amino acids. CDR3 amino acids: CASSELLLGQADTQYF. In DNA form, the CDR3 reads TGTGCCAGCAGTGAATTACTATTAGGACAGGCAGATACGCAGTATTTT.

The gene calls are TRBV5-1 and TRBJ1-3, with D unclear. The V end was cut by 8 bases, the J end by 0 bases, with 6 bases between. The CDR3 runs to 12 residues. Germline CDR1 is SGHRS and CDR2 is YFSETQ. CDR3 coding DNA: TGCGCCAGTCGTAACTCTGGAAACACCATATATTTT. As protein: CASRNSGNTIYF.